Described below is a single T cell receptor beta chain sequence and its context. Antigen specificity is unknown. Generation of TCR beta libraries employed quantitative 5'-RACE incorporating molecular barcodes. TCRdb redid the calling of the 5' RACE reads with MiXCR, one entry per CDR3 protein. The sample has around 340,000 distinct CDR3 sequences; roughly 20% are singletons. This specimen comes from a study of CD8 T cells in ankylosing spondylitis. Findings of the study overall: Past research had described some motif variants in reactive arthritis synovial fluid and blood. The disease-linked clones had a CD8+ phenotype and low blood frequencies. Apparently characteristic of ankylosing spondylitis blood was a TCR beta motif (under ten highly homologous variants).

Germline V gene data show CDR1 as LGHDT and CDR2 as YNNKEL (reference sequence). This CDR3 comprises 17 residues. V dropped 3 bases and J dropped 6; count of bases not matched to a gene: 10. The chain recombines TRBV3-1 with TRBJ2-2; 10 nucleotides match TRBD2. The sample consisted of blood, either unsorted or a sorted T cell fraction (not recorded which). This TCR came from a male donor with ankylosing spondylitis or in good health (not recorded which). In nucleotides, the CDR3 is TGTGCCAGCAGCCATCTAGCGGGGGCCCAAGGGTCCGGGGAGCTGTTTTTT. Amino acid sequence: CASSHLAGAQGSGELFF.